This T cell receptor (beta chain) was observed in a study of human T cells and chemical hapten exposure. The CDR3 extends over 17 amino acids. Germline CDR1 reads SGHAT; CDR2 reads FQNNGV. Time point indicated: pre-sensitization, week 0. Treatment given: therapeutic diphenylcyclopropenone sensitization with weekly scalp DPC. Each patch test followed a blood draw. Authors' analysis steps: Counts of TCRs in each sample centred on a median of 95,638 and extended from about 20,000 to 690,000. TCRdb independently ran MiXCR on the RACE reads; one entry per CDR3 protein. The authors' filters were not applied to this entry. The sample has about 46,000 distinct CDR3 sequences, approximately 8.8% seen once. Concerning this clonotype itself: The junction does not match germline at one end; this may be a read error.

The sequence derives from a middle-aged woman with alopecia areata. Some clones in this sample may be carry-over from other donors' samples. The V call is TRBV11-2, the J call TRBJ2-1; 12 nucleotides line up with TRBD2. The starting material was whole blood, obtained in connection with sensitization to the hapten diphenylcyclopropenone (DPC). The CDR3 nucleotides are TGTGCCAGCGGCTTAGACACTAGCGGGGGGAAAGTGGATGAGCAGTTCTTC. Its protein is CASGLDTSGGKVDEQFF.